The source of this TCR beta chain is a study of blood T cell repertoires in COVID-19. Looking at the study overall: There were acute and convalescent COVID-19 samples, and they came from the United States, Italy and Spain.

V trimming: 3 bases; J trimming: 6 bases; junction bases outside the gene matches: 2. Looked up from germline, CDR1 is MGHRA and CDR2 is YSYEKL. This CDR3 spans 12 amino acids. Authors' data handling: Estimates of nucleated cell counts were drawn from the amplification of reference gene primers. Sequencing was performed with immunoSEQ multiplex PCR; in TCRdb, only in-frame clones are kept and a portion is missing. V and J calls and clone size are as listed in that table; D and trimming were resolved from the DNA. The data contain some 70,000 clones, approximately 83% of them singletons. In its sample, this clone was seen a few times.

The sequence was obtained from a woman aged 55-70 years with acute or convalescent COVID-19. The chain carries TRBV4-1 and TRBJ2-7; 7 bases map to TRBD1. The sequenced sample consisted of peripheral blood. CDR3 nucleotides: TGCGCCAGCAGCCATAACAGGGGCGAGCAGTACTTC. It specifies CASSHNRGEQYF.